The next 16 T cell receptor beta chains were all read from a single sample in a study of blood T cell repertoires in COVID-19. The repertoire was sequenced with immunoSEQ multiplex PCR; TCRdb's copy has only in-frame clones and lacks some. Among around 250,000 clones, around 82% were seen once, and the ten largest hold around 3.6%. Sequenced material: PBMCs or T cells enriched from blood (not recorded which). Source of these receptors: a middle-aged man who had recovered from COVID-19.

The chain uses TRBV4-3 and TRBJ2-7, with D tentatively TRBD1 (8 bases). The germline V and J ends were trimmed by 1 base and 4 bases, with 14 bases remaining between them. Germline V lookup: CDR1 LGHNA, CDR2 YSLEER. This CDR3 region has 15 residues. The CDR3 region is CASSQGAGQVYEQYF. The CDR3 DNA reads TGCGCCAGCAGCCAAGGAGCGGGACAGGTATACGAGCAGTACTTC.

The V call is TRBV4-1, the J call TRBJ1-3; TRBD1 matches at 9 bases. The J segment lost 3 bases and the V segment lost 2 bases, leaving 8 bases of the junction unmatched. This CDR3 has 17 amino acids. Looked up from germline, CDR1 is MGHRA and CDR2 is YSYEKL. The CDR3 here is CASSQRATDRGGNTIYF. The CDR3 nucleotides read TGCGCCAGCAGCCAAAGAGCGACGGACAGGGGTGGAAACACCATATATTTT.

The CDR3 bases are TGTGCCAGTAGTATAGCCTGGGGACAGGGGGACTATGGCTACACCTTC. Its translation is CASSIAWGQGDYGYTF. This sequence joins TRBV19 and TRBJ1-2; 11 nucleotides agree with TRBD1. Germline CDR1 is LNHDA and CDR2 is SQIVND (reference sequence). The ends lost 1 base at V and 3 bases at J; junction bases unmatched: 4. The CDR3 loop spans 16 amino acids.

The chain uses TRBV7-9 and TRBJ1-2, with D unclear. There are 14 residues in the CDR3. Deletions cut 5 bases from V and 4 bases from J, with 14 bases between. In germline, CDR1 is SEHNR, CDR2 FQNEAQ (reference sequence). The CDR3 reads CASSGDREVYGYTF. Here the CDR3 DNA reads TGTGCCAGCAGCGGAGACCGGGAAGTCTATGGCTACACCTTC.

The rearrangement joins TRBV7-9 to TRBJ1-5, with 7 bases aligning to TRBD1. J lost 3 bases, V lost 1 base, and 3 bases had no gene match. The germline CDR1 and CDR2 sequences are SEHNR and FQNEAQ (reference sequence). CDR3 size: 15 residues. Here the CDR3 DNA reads TGTGCCAGCAGCTTAGGCGGGACAGCCAATCAGCCCCAGCATTTT. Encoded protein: CASSLGGTANQPQHF.

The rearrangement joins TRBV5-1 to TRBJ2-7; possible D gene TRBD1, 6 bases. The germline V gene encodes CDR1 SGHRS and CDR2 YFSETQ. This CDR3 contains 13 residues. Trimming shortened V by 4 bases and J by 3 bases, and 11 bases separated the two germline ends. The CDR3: CASSQGFFYEQYF. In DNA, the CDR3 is TGCGCCAGCAGCCAGGGGTTTTTCTACGAGCAGTACTTC.

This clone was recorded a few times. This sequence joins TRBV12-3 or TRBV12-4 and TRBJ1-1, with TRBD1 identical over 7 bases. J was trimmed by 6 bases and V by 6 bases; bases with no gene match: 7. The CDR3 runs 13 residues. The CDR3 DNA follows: TGTGCCAGCAGCCCGGGACAGATCGCTGAAGCTTTCTTT. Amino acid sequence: CASSPGQIAEAFF.

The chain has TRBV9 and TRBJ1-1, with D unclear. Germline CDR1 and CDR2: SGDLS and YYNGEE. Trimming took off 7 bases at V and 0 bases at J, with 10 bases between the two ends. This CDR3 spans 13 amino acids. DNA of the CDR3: TGTGCCAGCGGTCGGAGAGTGAACACTGAAGCTTTCTTT. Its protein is CASGRRVNTEAFF. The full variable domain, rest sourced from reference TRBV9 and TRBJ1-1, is DSGVTQTPKHLITATGQRVTLRCSPRSGDLSVYWYQQSLDQGLQFLIQYYNGEERAKGNILERFSAQQFPDLHSELNLSSLELGDSALYFCASGRRVNTEAFFGQGTRLTVV.

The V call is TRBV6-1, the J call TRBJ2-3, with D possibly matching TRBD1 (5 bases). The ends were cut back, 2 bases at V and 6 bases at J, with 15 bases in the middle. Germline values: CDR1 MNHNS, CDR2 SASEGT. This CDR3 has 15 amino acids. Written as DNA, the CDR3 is TGTGCCAGCAGTGAATCAGGGTGGTTGGGGGATACGCAGTATTTT. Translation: CASSESGWLGDTQYF.

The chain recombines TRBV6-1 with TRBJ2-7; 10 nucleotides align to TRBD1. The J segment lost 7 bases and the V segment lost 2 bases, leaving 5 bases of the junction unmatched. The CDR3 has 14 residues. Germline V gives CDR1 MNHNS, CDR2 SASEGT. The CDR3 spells CASSEPGQGGEQYF. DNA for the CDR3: TGTGCCAGCAGTGAACCAGGACAGGGGGGGGAGCAGTACTTC.

In DNA, the CDR3 is TGTGCCAGCAGCCTGGGAGGGACCGTCGGTACCGGGGAGCTGTTTTTT. This translates into CASSLGGTVGTGELFF. The chain combines TRBV9 with TRBJ2-2, with TRBD2 matching 7 bases. With 4 bases clipped from V and 5 bases from J, the junction kept 11 bases outside the gene matches. Germline V CDR1 and CDR2: SGDLS, YYNGEE. This CDR3 is 16 amino acids long.

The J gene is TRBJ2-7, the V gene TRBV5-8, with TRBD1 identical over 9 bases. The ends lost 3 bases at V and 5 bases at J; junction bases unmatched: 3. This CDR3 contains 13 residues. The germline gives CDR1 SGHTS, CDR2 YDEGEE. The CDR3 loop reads CASSWDRVNEQYF. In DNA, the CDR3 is TGTGCCAGCAGCTGGGACAGGGTGAACGAGCAGTACTTC.

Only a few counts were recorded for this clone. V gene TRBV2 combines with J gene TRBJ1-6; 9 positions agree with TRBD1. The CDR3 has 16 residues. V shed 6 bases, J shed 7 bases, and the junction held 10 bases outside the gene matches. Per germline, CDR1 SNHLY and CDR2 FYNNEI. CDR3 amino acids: CASSLKGGTGNSPLHF. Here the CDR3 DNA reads TGTGCCAGCAGCTTGAAAGGGGGGACAGGGAATTCACCCCTCCACTTT.

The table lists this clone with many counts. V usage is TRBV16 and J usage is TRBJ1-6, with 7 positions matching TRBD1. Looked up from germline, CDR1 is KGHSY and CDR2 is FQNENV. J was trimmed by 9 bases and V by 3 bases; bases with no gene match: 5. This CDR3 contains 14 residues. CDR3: CASSQTGSGSPLHF. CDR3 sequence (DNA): TGTGCCAGCAGCCAGACAGGGAGCGGTTCACCCCTCCACTTT.

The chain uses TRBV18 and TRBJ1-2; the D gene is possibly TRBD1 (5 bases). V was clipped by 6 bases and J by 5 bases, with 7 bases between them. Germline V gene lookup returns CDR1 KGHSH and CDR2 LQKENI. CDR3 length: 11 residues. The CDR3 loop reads CASSEGYGYTF. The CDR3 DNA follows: TGTGCCAGCTCGGAGGGGTATGGCTACACCTTC.

The CDR3 spells CASSEEGMGTQYF. In nucleotides, the CDR3 is TGTGCCAGCAGTGAAGAGGGGATGGGGACCCAGTACTTC. The chain recombines TRBV2 with TRBJ2-5, with D possibly TRBD1 on 5 matching bases. Germline CDR1 is SNHLY and CDR2 is FYNNEI. Trimming removed 1 base at V and 7 bases at J, with 10 bases between. This CDR3 is 13 amino acids long.